The 2 T cell receptor beta chains below all came from one sample that was sequenced in a study of Graves' ophthalmopathy and Graves' hyperthyroidism (dated by TCRdb to 2016 to 2018). These reads were obtained on an Illumina HiSeq 2000. TCR beta CDR3 regions were amplified from RNA transcripts for repertoire sequencing. The first round was an RT-PCR using HTBI primers with the Qiagen OneStep RT-PCR kit, and this first round was followed by a second-round multiplex PCR, then size selection and purification. TCRdb took the public reads, trimmed them with fastp at Q25, ran MiXCR for clone calling and kept in-frame beta chains. Each CDR3 protein appears once, grouped with its most common genes and DNA. The sample table contains hundreds of thousands of distinct CDR3 sequences; only one count was recorded for around 42% of them. Around half of the sample goes to the ten largest clones. Specimen: peripheral blood. The receptors here all came from an adult man with Graves' ophthalmopathy.

Comments on this clonotype: The junction shows a germline mismatch at one end, possibly a read error. The gene calls are TRBV20-1 and TRBJ2-7; D gene uncertain. Germline V gives CDR1 DFQATT, CDR2 SNEGSKA (reference sequence). This CDR3 has 17 amino acids. The CDR3 is CSARLQRDLPSSYEQYF. The CDR3 nucleotides read TGCAGTGCTAGACTCCAAAGAGACCTGCCAAGCTCCTACGAACAGTACTTC.

V and J are TRBV2 and TRBJ1-1; D gene uncertain. Looked up from germline, CDR1 is SNHLY and CDR2 is FYNNEI. This CDR3 contains 13 residues. V was trimmed by 3 bases and J by 0 bases, leaving 5 bases between them. CDR3 in DNA: TGTGCCAGCAGTGACAGCCTGAACACTGAAGCTTTCTTT. Translated, it gives CASSDSLNTEAFF.